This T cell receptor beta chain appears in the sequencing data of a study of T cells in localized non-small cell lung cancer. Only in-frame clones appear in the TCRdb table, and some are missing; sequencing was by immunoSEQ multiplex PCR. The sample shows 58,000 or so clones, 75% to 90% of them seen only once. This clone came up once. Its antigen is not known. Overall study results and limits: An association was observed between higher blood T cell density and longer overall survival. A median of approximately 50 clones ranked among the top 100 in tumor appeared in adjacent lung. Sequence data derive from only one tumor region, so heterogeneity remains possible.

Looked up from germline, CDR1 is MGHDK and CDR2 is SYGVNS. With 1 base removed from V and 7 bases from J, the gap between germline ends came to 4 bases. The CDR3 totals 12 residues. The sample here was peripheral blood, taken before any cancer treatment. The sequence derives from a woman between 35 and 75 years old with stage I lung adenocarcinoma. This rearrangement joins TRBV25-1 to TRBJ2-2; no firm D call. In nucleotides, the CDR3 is TGTGCCAGCAGTGAATCTATCGGGGAGCTGTTTTTT. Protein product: CASSESIGELFF.